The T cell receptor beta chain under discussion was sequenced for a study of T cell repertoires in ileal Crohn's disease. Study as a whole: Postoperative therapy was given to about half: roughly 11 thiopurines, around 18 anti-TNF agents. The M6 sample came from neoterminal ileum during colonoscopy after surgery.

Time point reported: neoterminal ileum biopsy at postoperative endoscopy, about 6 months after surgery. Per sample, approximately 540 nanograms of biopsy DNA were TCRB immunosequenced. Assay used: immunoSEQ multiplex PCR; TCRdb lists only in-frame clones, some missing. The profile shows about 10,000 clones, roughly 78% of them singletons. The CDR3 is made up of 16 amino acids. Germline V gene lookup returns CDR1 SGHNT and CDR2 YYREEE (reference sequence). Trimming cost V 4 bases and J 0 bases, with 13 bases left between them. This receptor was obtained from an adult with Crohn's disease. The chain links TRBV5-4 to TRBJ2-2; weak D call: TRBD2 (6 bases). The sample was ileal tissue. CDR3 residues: CASSRELATNTGELFF. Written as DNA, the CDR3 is TGTGCCAGCAGCCGGGAGCTAGCGACGAACACCGGGGAGCTGTTTTTT.